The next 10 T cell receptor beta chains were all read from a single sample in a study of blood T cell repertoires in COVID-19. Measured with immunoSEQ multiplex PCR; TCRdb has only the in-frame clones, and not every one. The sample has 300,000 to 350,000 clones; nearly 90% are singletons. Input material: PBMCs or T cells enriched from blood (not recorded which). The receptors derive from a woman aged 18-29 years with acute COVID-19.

The CDR3 sequence: CASSKLQGASGNTIYF. In nucleotides, the CDR3 is TGTGCCAGCAGCAAGTTGCAGGGTGCCTCTGGAAACACCATATATTTT. The chain links TRBV3-1 (or the pseudogene TRBV3-2) to TRBJ1-3; D perhaps matches TRBD1 (5 bases). V was trimmed by 5 bases and J by 0 bases, leaving 14 bases between them. Germline V gene data show CDR1 as LGHDT and CDR2 as YNNKEL (reference sequence). This CDR3 has 16 amino acids.

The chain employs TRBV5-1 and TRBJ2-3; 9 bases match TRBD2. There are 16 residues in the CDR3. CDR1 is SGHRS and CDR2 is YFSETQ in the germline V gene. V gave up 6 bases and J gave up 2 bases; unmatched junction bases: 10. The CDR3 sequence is CASTLPGLASTDTQYF. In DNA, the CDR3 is TGCGCCAGCACCCTACCGGGACTAGCTTCCACAGATACGCAGTATTTT.

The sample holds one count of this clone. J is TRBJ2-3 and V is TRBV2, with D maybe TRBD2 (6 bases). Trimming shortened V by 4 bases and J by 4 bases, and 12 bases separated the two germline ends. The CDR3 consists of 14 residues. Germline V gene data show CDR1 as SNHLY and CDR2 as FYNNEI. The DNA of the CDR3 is TGTGCCAGCAGTGCCCCGGGAGACCCAGATACGCAGTATTTT. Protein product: CASSAPGDPDTQYF.

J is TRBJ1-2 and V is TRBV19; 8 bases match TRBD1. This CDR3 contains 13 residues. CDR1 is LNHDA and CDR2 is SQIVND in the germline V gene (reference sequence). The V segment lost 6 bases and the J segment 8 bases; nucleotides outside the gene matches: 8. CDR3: CASRWTGLDGYTF. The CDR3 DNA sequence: TGTGCCAGTAGGTGGACAGGGCTTGACGGCTACACCTTC.

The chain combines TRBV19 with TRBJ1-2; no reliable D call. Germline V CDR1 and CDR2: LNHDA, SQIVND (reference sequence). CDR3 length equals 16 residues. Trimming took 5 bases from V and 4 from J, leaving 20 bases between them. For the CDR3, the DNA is TGTGCCAGTAGTGCTTGGAGACCAGCAACTACCTATGGCTACACCTTC. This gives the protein CASSAWRPATTYGYTF.

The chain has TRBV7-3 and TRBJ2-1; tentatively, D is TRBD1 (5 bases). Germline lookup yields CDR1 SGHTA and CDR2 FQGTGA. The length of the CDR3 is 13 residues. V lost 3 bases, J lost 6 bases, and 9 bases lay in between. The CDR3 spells CASSFQGGNEQFF. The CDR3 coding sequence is TGTGCCAGCAGCTTTCAGGGTGGCAATGAGCAGTTCTTC.

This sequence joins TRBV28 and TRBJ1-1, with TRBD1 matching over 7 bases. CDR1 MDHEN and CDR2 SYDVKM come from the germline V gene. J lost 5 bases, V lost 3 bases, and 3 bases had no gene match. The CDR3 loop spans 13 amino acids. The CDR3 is CASSLGQRTEAFF. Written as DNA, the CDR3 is TGTGCCAGCAGTTTGGGACAGAGGACTGAAGCTTTCTTT. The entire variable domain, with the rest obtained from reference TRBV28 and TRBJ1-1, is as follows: DVKVTQSSRYLVKRTGEKVFLECVQDMDHENMFWYRQDPGLGLRLIYFSYDVKMKEKGDIPEGYSVSREKKERFSLILESASTNQTSMYLCASSLGQRTEAFFGQGTRLTVV.

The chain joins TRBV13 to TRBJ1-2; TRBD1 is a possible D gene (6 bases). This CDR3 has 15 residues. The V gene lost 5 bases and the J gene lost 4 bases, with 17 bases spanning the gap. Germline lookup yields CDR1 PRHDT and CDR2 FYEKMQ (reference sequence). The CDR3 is CASSQGRQGPYGYTF. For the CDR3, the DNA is TGTGCCAGCAGCCAGGGGCGTCAGGGACCCTATGGCTACACCTTC.

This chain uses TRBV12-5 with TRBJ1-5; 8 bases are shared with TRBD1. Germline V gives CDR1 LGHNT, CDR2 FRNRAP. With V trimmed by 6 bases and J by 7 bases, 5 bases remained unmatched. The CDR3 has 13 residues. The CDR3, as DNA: TGTGCTAGTGGGCTACAGGGGGGACAGCCCCAGCATTTT. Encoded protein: CASGLQGGQPQHF.

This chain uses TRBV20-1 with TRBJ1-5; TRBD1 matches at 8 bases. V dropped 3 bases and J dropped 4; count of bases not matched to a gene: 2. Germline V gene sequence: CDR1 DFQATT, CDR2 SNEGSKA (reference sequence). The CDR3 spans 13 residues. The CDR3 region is CSASRTGNQPQHF. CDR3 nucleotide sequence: TGCAGTGCTAGTCGGACAGGGAATCAGCCCCAGCATTTT.